Below, one T cell receptor beta chain is given with its context. The antigen is undetermined. This sample stems from a study of blood T cells in healthy people across ages. Study-level points and caveats: Fewer expanded clones and more diversity marked long-lived versus aged donors. Using unsorted PBMCs precluded a conclusive naive versus antigen-experienced comparison.

PCR was performed a second time for about 6 to 12 cycles using a sample-barcoded 5' primer and a J-beta primer mix. Every sample produced at least 2.5 million CDR3-containing paired-end reads. TCRdb itself ran the 5' RACE reads through MiXCR, one entry per CDR3 protein. In the table there are 1.5 million to 2 million distinct CDR3 sequences, approximately 40% of which are singletons. With 3 bases removed from V and 9 bases from J, the gap between germline ends came to 18 bases. The germline CDR1 and CDR2 sequences are DFQATT and SNEGSKA (reference sequence). The CDR3 is 14 amino acids. The chain is built from TRBV20-1 and TRBJ2-1; TRBD2 might be the D (6 bases). The specimen was blood. This TCR came from a human donor in good health. The CDR3 nucleotides are TGCAGTGCTAGGGGGGGACTGGGAAGGTTTGAGCAGTTCTTC. Translated, it gives CSARGGLGRFEQFF.